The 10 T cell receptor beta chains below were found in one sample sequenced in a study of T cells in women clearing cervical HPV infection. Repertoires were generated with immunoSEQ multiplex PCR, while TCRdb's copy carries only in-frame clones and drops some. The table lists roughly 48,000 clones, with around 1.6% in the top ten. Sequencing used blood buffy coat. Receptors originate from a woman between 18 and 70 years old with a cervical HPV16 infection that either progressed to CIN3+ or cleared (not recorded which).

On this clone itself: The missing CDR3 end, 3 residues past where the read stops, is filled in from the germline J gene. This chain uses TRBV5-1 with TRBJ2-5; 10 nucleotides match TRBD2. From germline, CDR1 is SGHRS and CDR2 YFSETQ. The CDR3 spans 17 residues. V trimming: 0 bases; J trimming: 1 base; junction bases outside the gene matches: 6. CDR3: CASSLGASGGRQETQYF. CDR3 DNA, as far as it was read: TGCGCCAGCAGCTTGGGGGCTAGCGGGGGCCGCCAAGAGACC.

CDR3 amino acids: CASSSDRENYGYTF. The sequenced part of the CDR3 DNA is TGTGCCAGCAGCTCGGACAGGGAAAACTATGGC. This chain links TRBV7-9 with TRBJ1-2; 8 nucleotides align to TRBD1. Read coverage stops 3 residues before the CDR3 terminus; the germline J gene supplies the remainder. CDR3 length: 14 amino acids. CDR1 and CDR2 from the germline V gene are SEHNR and FQNEAQ (reference sequence). Trimming cost V 4 bases and J 2 bases; bases outside gene matches: 3.

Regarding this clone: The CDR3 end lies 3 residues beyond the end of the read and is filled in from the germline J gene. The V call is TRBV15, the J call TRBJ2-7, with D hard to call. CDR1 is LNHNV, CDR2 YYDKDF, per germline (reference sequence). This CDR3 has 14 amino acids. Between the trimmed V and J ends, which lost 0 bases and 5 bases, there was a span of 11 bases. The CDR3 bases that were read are TGTGCCACCAGCAGAGATTCGTTGCGGAACGAG. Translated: CATSRDSLRNE. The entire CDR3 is CATSRDSLRNEQYF.

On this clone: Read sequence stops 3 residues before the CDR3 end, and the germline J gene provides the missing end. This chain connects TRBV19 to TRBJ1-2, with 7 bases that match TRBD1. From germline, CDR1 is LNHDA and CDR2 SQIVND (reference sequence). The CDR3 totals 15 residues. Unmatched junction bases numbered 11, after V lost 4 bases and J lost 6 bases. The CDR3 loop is CASSKQGTLRDGYTF. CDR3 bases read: TGTGCCAGTAGTAAACAGGGGACCCTGAGGGATGGC.

CDR3 DNA, as far as it was read: TGTGCCAGCAGCCCCAGGGTAGACAATGAG. Amino acid sequence: CASSPRVDNE. In full, the CDR3 reads CASSPRVDNEQFF. The rearrangement links TRBV7-2 to TRBJ2-1; D might be TRBD1 (5 bases). The sequence runs out 3 residues before the end of the CDR3; the remainder is reconstructed from the germline J gene. Germline CDR1 is SGHTA and CDR2 is FQGNSA. This CDR3 is built from 13 residues. The V end lost 5 bases, the J end lost 5 bases, and 10 bases lay between the germline ends.

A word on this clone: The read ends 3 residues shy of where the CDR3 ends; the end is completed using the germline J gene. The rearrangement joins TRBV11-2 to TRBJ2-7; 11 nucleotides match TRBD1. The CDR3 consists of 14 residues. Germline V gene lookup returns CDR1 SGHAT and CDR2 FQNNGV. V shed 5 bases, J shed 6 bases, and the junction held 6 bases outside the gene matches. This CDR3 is CASSAGTGGLEQYF. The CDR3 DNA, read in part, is TGTGCCAGCAGCGCCGGGACAGGGGGTCTCGAG.

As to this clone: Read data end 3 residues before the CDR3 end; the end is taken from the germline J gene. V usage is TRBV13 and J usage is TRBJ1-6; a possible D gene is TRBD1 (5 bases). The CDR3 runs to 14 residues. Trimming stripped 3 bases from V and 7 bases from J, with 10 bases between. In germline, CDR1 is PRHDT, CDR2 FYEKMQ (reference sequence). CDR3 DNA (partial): TGTGCCAGCAGCTTGGGGCAGATAAATTCACCC. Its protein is CASSLGQINSP. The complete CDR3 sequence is CASSLGQINSPLHF.

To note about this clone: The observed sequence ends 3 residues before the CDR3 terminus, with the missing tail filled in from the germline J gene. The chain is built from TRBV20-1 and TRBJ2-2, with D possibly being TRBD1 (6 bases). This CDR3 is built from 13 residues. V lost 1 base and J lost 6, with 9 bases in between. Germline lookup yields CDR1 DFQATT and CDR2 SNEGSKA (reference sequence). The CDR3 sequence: CSARGTGPGELFF. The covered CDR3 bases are TGCAGTGCTAGAGGTACAGGGCCCGGGGAG.

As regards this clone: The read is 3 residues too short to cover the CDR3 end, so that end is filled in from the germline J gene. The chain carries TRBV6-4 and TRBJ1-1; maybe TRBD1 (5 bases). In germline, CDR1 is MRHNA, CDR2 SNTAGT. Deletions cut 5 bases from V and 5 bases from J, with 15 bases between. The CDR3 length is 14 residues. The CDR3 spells CASSPSGGDTEAFF. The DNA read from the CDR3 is TGTGCCAGCAGTCCCTCCGGGGGGGATACTGAA.

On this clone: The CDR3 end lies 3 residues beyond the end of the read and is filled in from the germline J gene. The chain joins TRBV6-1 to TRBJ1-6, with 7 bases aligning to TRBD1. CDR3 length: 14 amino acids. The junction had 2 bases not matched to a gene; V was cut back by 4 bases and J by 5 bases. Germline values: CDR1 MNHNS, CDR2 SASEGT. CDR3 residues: CASSGGTDNSPLHF. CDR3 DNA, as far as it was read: TGTGCCAGCAGTGGGGGGACAGATAATTCACCC.